This T cell receptor (beta chain) was identified in a study of T cell responses to AZD1222 COVID-19 vaccine. Whole-study findings and limits: Clonal diversity may have been underestimated, and the donors were mostly white British, with more females than males.

As to this clone: The antigen is not known.

Per the germline V gene, CDR1 is SNHLY and CDR2 is FYNNEI. Trimming took 10 bases from V and 4 from J; bases not matched to a gene: 8. This CDR3 region has 14 residues. The data were produced by immunoSEQ multiplex PCR, yet TCRdb's version contains in-frame clones alone and is incomplete. Altogether 150,000 or so clones are present, more than 85% being singletons, with the ten largest covering approximately 1%. The rearrangement links TRBV2 to TRBJ2-3; 10 nucleotides line up with TRBD1. The TCR comes from an adult in good health. The sequencing used peripheral blood, collected on day 0 of AZD1222 vaccination. The CDR3 DNA sequence: TGTGCCATCCCGTCCGGGACAGGGGCAGATACGCAGTATTTT. This sequence encodes CAIPSGTGADTQYF.